The 21 T cell receptor beta chains given below trace back to one sample, sequenced in a study of OX40 agonist ivuxolimab in advanced cancers. The data were produced by immunoSEQ multiplex PCR, yet TCRdb's version contains in-frame clones alone and is incomplete. The table records approximately 37,000 clones, 65% to 75% of them present only once. Sample: CD4+ or CD8+ T cells sorted from blood, taken in a trial of the OX40 agonist ivuxolimab. These receptors were obtained from an adult with an advanced solid tumor such as melanoma, head and neck, liver or kidney cancer.

The sample holds one count of this clone. The CDR3 protein is CASSRGNGVNEQFF. In DNA form, the CDR3 reads TGCGCCAGCAGTCGGGGCAATGGTGTCAATGAGCAGTTCTTC. The chain is built from TRBV4-1 and TRBJ2-1; the D call may be TRBD1 or TRBD2 (5 bases each). From germline, CDR1 is MGHRA and CDR2 YSYEKL. The CDR3 has 14 residues. Trimming pared 6 bases from V and 6 bases from J, leaving 15 bases between.

V is TRBV11-3 and J is TRBJ2-1, with TRBD2 matching 10 bases. Germline loops: CDR1 SGHNT, CDR2 YENEEA. The CDR3 length is 16 residues. The V and J ends lost 5 bases and 1 base, in that order; junction bases with no gene match: 5. DNA for the CDR3: TGTGCCAGCAGCCCGATAGCGGGGGGTTCCTACAATGAGCAGTTCTTC. Amino acid sequence: CASSPIAGGSYNEQFF.

Only one count was recorded for this clone. This chain connects TRBV28 to TRBJ2-7, with D tentatively TRBD1 (6 bases). Germline assignment: CDR1 MDHEN and CDR2 SYDVKM. The V end was cut by 2 bases, the J end by 2 bases, with 10 bases between. There are 14 residues in the CDR3. CDR3 amino acids: CASSLQRTAYEQYF. CDR3 bases: TGTGCCAGCAGTTTACAGCGGACAGCCTACGAGCAGTACTTC.

This clone occurred a few times. The chain joins TRBV7-2 to TRBJ1-2; D ambiguous. V dropped 0 bases and J dropped 4 bases, with 15 bases sitting between them. Germline V lookup: CDR1 SGHTA, CDR2 FQGNSA. CDR3 length: 16 amino acids. DNA of the CDR3: TGTGCCAGCAGCTTAGCGCGAAGGCCCCCTGCCTATGGCTACACCTTC. Protein product: CASSLARRPPAYGYTF.

This chain links TRBV7-9 with TRBJ1-4, with D maybe TRBD1 (6 bases). CDR3 length: 15 amino acids. Per the germline V gene, CDR1 is SEHNR and CDR2 is FQNEAQ (reference sequence). V was trimmed by 5 bases and J by 4 bases, leaving 14 bases between them. Here the CDR3 DNA reads TGTGCCAGCAGCCGCCGGGGGGGCCTTAATGAAAAACTGTTTTTT. Translating gives CASSRRGGLNEKLFF.

The chain employs TRBV27 and TRBJ2-2, with TRBD2 matching 7 bases. With V trimmed by 4 bases and J by 7 bases, 9 bases remained unmatched. Germline V lookup: CDR1 MNHEY, CDR2 SMNVEV (reference sequence). This CDR3 is 15 amino acids long. Here the CDR3 reads CASSSLGGFNGELFF. The CDR3 bases are TGTGCCAGCAGTTCCTTGGGGGGGTTCAACGGGGAGCTGTTTTTT.

Regarding this clone: A read error is possible here, since a much larger clone lies one base away. The genes are TRBV9 and TRBJ1-6, with a tentative D call TRBD1 (6 bases). V gave up 0 bases and J gave up 11 bases, with 12 bases separating them. CDR3 length: 14 amino acids. In germline, CDR1 is SGDLS, CDR2 YYNGEE. CDR3 amino acids: CASSVEGGGAPLHF. CDR3 in DNA: TGTGCCAGCAGCGTAGAGGGGGGCGGGGCACCCCTCCACTTT.

The gene calls are TRBV5-1 and TRBJ1-1; D ambiguous. V was trimmed by 0 bases and J by 0 bases, leaving 15 bases between them. Germline CDR1 is SGHRS and CDR2 is YFSETQ. CDR3 length: 17 amino acids. CDR3 sequence reads: CASSLGSGGILNTEAFF. Here the CDR3 DNA reads TGCGCCAGCAGCTTGGGAAGTGGAGGAATCCTGAACACTGAAGCTTTCTTT. The full variable domain, completed using reference TRBV5-1 and TRBJ1-1, is KAGVTQTPRYLIKTRGQQVTLSCSPISGHRSVSWYQQTPGQGLQFLFEYFSETQRNKGNFPGRFSGRQFSNSRSEMNVSTLELGDSALYLCASSLGSGGILNTEAFFGQGTRLTVV.

This clone was seen a single time. The CDR3 loop reads CASRYSQGGTEAFF. CDR3 nucleotides: TGTGCCAGCAGATACTCACAGGGGGGAACTGAAGCTTTCTTT. The gene calls are TRBV7-2 and TRBJ1-1, with 8 bases identical to TRBD1. This CDR3 is built from 14 residues. Germline V gene data show CDR1 as SGHTA and CDR2 as FQGNSA. V was clipped by 6 bases and J by 5 bases; unmatched bases: 8.

The rearrangement uses TRBV6-5 and TRBJ1-2, with a possible D match to TRBD1 (5 bases). Germline CDR1 is MNHEY and CDR2 is SVGAGI. The CDR3 covers 13 residues. The V gene lost 5 bases and the J gene lost 5 bases, with 12 bases spanning the gap. The CDR3, as DNA: TGTGCCAGCAGTCACCCAGGGAGGTATGGCTACACCTTC. Protein sequence: CASSHPGRYGYTF.

This chain joins TRBV6-4 and TRBJ1-1; D is unresolved. Trimming removed 4 bases from V and 0 bases from J, with 6 bases in between. Germline V gene sequence: CDR1 MRHNA, CDR2 SNTAGT. The length of the CDR3 is 13 residues. In DNA, the CDR3 is TGTGCCAGCAGTGTCTTCATGAACACTGAAGCTTTCTTT. Its protein product is CASSVFMNTEAFF.

This clone is a singleton in its sample. The J gene is TRBJ1-1, the V gene TRBV6-1; 7 bases align to TRBD1. The CDR3 is 14 amino acids. CDR1 is MNHNS and CDR2 is SASEGT in the germline V gene. The ends lost 4 bases at V and 3 bases at J; junction bases unmatched: 5. This CDR3 is CASSVGGQDTEAFF. DNA of the CDR3: TGTGCCAGCAGTGTTGGAGGACAGGACACTGAAGCTTTCTTT.

The CDR3, as DNA: TGTGCCAGCAGAGCTCCGACAGGGGCGAACACCGGGGAGCTGTTTTTT. Residues: CASRAPTGANTGELFF. The rearrangement links TRBV6-4 to TRBJ2-2; 8 positions agree with TRBD1. This CDR3 comprises 16 residues. Germline V gene data show CDR1 as MRHNA and CDR2 as SNTAGT. Unmatched junction bases numbered 6, after V lost 6 bases and J lost 0 bases.

The gene calls are TRBV25-1 and TRBJ2-5; TRBD1 aligns across 9 bases. The CDR3 spans 15 residues. CDR1 and CDR2 from the germline V gene are MGHDK and SYGVNS. Trimming took 3 bases from V and 5 from J; bases not matched to a gene: 7. The DNA of the CDR3 is TGTGCCAGCAGTGAGTGGGGGACAGGGAGGGAGACCCAGTACTTC. Residues: CASSEWGTGRETQYF.

The V call is TRBV7-2, the J call TRBJ1-2; D might be TRBD1 (6 bases). CDR1 and CDR2 from the germline V gene are SGHTA and FQGNSA. The CDR3 spans 12 residues. V was shortened by 5 bases and J by 8 bases, with 12 bases between the two germline ends. Here the CDR3 DNA reads TGTGCCAGCAGCGGAGACAGGCAGGGCTACACCTTC. Protein sequence: CASSGDRQGYTF. Looking up the rest from reference TRBV7-2 and TRBJ1-2 gives the full variable domain: GAGVSQSPSNKVTEKGKDVELRCDPISGHTALYWYRQSLGQGLEFLIYFQGNSAPDKSGLPSDRFSAERTGGSVSTLTIQRTQQEDSAVYLCASSGDRQGYTFGSGTRLTVV.

The DNA of the CDR3 is TGTGCCAGCAGCTCCCGGGACAGGGGTGAAAAACTGTTTTTT. Translation: CASSSRDRGEKLFF. The chain uses TRBV7-8 and TRBJ1-4; 10 bases are a match to TRBD1. Germline trimming cut 4 bases from V and 7 bases from J; bases unmatched to any gene: 3. The germline gives CDR1 SGHVS, CDR2 FQNEAQ. This CDR3 region has 14 residues.

In its sample, this clone was seen once. The rearrangement joins TRBV6-6 to TRBJ2-7, with 7 bases identical to TRBD1. From germline, CDR1 is MNHNY and CDR2 SVGAGI (reference sequence). The junction had 6 bases not matched to a gene; V was cut back by 6 bases and J by 7 bases. This CDR3 contains 12 residues. Written as DNA, the CDR3 is TGTGCCAGCAGCCGAGCAGGGGGTGAGCAGTACGTC. It is translated as CASSRAGGEQYV.

The chain couples TRBV19 to TRBJ1-1; D is uncertain. The germline V and J ends were trimmed by 4 bases and 6 bases, with 15 bases remaining between them. Germline assignment: CDR1 LNHDA and CDR2 SQIVND (reference sequence). The CDR3 is made up of 14 amino acids. DNA of the CDR3: TGTGCCAGTAGTACCCAAGGAAGTTTTTCTGAAGCTTTCTTT. This sequence encodes CASSTQGSFSEAFF.

The rearrangement uses TRBV7-5 and TRBJ2-3; TRBD2 is the table's D call, not checked against the DNA. TRBV7-5 counts as a pseudogene. The CDR3 covers 16 residues. The CDR3 coding sequence is TGTGCCAGCAGCTTAGAAGCGGGGGGGCAAGTAGATACGCAGTATTTT. As protein: CASSLEAGGQVDTQYF.

The chain recombines TRBV6-1 with TRBJ1-2; D uncertain. The V gene lost 1 base and the J gene lost 4 bases, with 13 bases spanning the gap. Germline V CDR1 and CDR2: MNHNS, SASEGT. This CDR3 has 15 amino acids. CDR3 protein: CASSEVDAAVYGYTF. The CDR3 nucleotides are TGTGCCAGCAGTGAAGTGGACGCTGCAGTCTATGGCTACACCTTC.

The chain joins TRBV5-1 to TRBJ1-5; weak D call: TRBD1 (6 bases). In germline, CDR1 is SGHRS, CDR2 YFSETQ. This CDR3 has 13 amino acids. The V and J ends lost 3 bases and 3 bases respectively, with 7 bases between them. The DNA of the CDR3 is TGCGCCAGCAGCTGGGACATCAATCAGCCCCAGCATTTT. As protein: CASSWDINQPQHF.